What follows are 23 T cell receptor beta chains derived from one specimen sequenced in a study of sequential checkpoint blockade in melanoma. Regarding treatment: randomized to nivolumab then ipilimumab (arm A) or the reverse (arm B). The table came from immunoSEQ multiplex PCR; TCRdb's copy has only in-frame clones and leaves some out. The sample holds around 25,000 clones, roughly four fifths seen once. The sequenced sample was CD8+ T cells sorted from blood (inferred from file names), obtained from a patient given nivolumab and ipilimumab in sequence. These receptors all stem from a human donor with melanoma.

The gene calls are TRBV5-1 and TRBJ2-7, with D unclear. The CDR3 runs to 14 residues. From germline, CDR1 is SGHRS and CDR2 YFSETQ. The V and J ends lost 0 bases and 0 bases respectively, with 7 bases between them. The CDR3 region has the DNA TGCGCCAGCAGCTTGGATTTAGTCTCCTACGAGCAGTACTTC. Amino acid sequence: CASSLDLVSYEQYF.

This clone was seen a single time. The CDR3 nucleotides are TGTGCCAGCAGCCGAGGAGCGGGGGGCGGAGACTATGGCTACACCTTC. Translating it yields CASSRGAGGGDYGYTF. J is TRBJ1-2 and V is TRBV28, with D possibly being TRBD1 (6 bases). Trimming took 6 bases from V and 3 from J, leaving 20 bases between them. Per germline, CDR1 MDHEN and CDR2 SYDVKM. CDR3 length: 16 amino acids.

The chain links TRBV5-1 to TRBJ2-1, with D tentatively TRBD2 (7 bases). Trimming pared 4 bases from V and 5 bases from J, leaving 22 bases between. Germline V gene sequence: CDR1 SGHRS, CDR2 YFSETQ. The CDR3 runs 17 residues. CDR3 sequence reads: CASSTRLGGGGNNEQFF. The DNA of the CDR3 is TGCGCCAGCAGCACCAGACTAGGAGGGGGAGGGAACAATGAGCAGTTCTTC.

This sequence joins TRBV7-9 and TRBJ1-3; 9 nucleotides align to TRBD1. Germline CDR1 SEHNR, CDR2 FQNEAQ (reference sequence). The J segment lost 0 bases and the V segment lost 0 bases, leaving 3 bases of the junction unmatched. This CDR3 has 17 residues. CDR3 protein: CASSLATGGRSGNTIYF. The CDR3 DNA follows: TGTGCCAGCAGCTTAGCGACAGGGGGTCGCTCTGGAAACACCATATATTTT.

J is TRBJ1-4 and V is TRBV18; weak D call: TRBD1 (6 bases). The V end was cut by 4 bases, the J end by 6 bases, with 9 bases between. The CDR3 consists of 13 residues. In germline, CDR1 is KGHSH, CDR2 LQKENI. The CDR3 loop is CASSRTVDEKLFF. CDR3 nucleotide sequence: TGTGCCAGCTCACGGACAGTAGATGAAAAACTGTTTTTT.

The chain combines TRBV9 with TRBJ2-1; 8 bases align to TRBD2. The CDR3 covers 16 residues. V dropped 0 bases and J dropped 10; count of bases not matched to a gene: 12. CDR1 is SGDLS, CDR2 YYNGEE, per germline. The CDR3 loop is CASSVGQAGVAGEQFF. CDR3 nucleotides: TGTGCCAGCAGCGTAGGGCAAGCGGGAGTCGCAGGGGAGCAGTTCTTC.

The chain links TRBV7-9 to TRBJ2-3, with a weak D call TRBD2 (6 bases). Between the trimmed V and J ends, which lost 5 bases and 7 bases, there was a span of 10 bases. This CDR3 is built from 12 residues. CDR1 is SEHNR, CDR2 FQNEAQ, per germline (reference sequence). CDR3 bases: TGTGCCAGCAGCCTCGGGACTCATACGCAGTATTTT. Residues: CASSLGTHTQYF.

This clone showed up just a few times. The CDR3 is CASSLWGQGAGTEAFF. CDR3 in DNA: TGTGCCAGCAGCTTATGGGGACAGGGGGCCGGCACTGAAGCTTTCTTT. This rearrangement joins TRBV7-2 to TRBJ1-1; 12 positions agree with TRBD1. Germline loops: CDR1 SGHTA, CDR2 FQGNSA. This CDR3 is built from 16 residues. The V segment lost 2 bases and the J segment 4 bases; nucleotides outside the gene matches: 5. The whole variable domain, remainder taken from reference TRBV7-2 and TRBJ1-1, is GAGVSQSPSNKVTEKGKDVELRCDPISGHTALYWYRQSLGQGLEFLIYFQGNSAPDKSGLPSDRFSAERTGGSVSTLTIQRTQQEDSAVYLCASSLWGQGAGTEAFFGQGTRLTVV.

This chain connects TRBV7-2 to TRBJ2-7, with 12 bases matching TRBD2. Unmatched junction bases numbered 4, after V lost 5 bases and J lost 2 bases. The CDR3 runs 15 residues. Germline V gene lookup returns CDR1 SGHTA and CDR2 FQGNSA. CDR3 DNA sequence: TGTGCCAGCAGCCCTCGGACTAGCGGGACCTACGAGCAGTACTTC. Encoded protein: CASSPRTSGTYEQYF.

This chain connects TRBV28 to TRBJ2-7, with a possible D match to TRBD2 (5 bases). Trimming removed 10 bases at V and 3 bases at J, with 19 bases between. The CDR3 covers 14 residues. The germline V gene has CDR1 MDHEN and CDR2 SYDVKM. CDR3 residues: CATSRSWGNYEQYF. The DNA for the CDR3 is TGTGCCACTAGCCGGTCCTGGGGTAACTACGAGCAGTACTTC.

This chain uses TRBV10-3 with TRBJ2-5; no clear D gene. Germline V CDR1 and CDR2: ENHRY, SYGVKD. This CDR3 spans 13 amino acids. Trimming removed 10 bases at V and 7 bases at J, with 19 bases between. The CDR3 sequence: CATSPAAPGTQYF. In DNA form, the CDR3 reads TGTGCCACGTCCCCCGCGGCCCCCGGGACCCAGTACTTC.

V gene TRBV15 combines with J gene TRBJ2-3, with D perhaps TRBD1 (5 bases). The CDR3 has 14 residues. V was pared by 0 bases and J by 5 bases, with 9 bases between. CDR1 and CDR2 from the germline V gene are LNHNV and YYDKDF (reference sequence). DNA of the CDR3: TGTGCCACCAGCAGAGACAGGGATGGAGATACGCAGTATTTT. Its translation: CATSRDRDGDTQYF.

This clone was detected once. This chain connects TRBV27 to TRBJ2-2, with 8 bases matching TRBD2. Trimming at V came to 5 bases and at J to 8 bases, leaving 10 bases not matched to a gene. The germline CDR1 and CDR2 sequences are MNHEY and SMNVEV (reference sequence). The CDR3 contains 15 residues. The CDR3 sequence: CASSTRTSPAGELFF. CDR3 nucleotide sequence: TGTGCCAGCAGTACGCGGACTAGCCCGGCGGGGGAGCTGTTTTTT.

The rearrangement joins TRBV11-2 to TRBJ1-1; D call uncertain. Germline V gives CDR1 SGHAT, CDR2 FQNNGV. The CDR3 sequence is 13 residues long. Trimming left V 5 bases short and J 10 bases short, with 17 bases between. This CDR3 reads CASSPGPPRRAFF. CDR3 DNA: TGTGCCAGCAGCCCAGGTCCCCCTCGCAGAGCTTTCTTT.

The chain employs TRBV19 and TRBJ1-1; TRBD1 might be the D (5 bases). The CDR3 contains 15 residues. Germline V gene sequence: CDR1 LNHDA, CDR2 SQIVND (reference sequence). Trimming cost V 4 bases and J 4 bases, with 16 bases left between them. The CDR3 region is CASSTWTRVGTEAFF. CDR3 nucleotide sequence: TGTGCCAGTAGTACTTGGACCAGGGTCGGCACTGAAGCTTTCTTT.

In its sample, this clone was seen once. The chain carries TRBV28 and TRBJ1-5; D is ambiguous. This CDR3 is built from 14 residues. Trimming took off 5 bases at V and 5 bases at J, with 13 bases between the two ends. The V gene's germline CDR1 is MDHEN and CDR2 SYDVKM. The CDR3 protein is CASSRPGRDQPQHF. The CDR3 nucleotides are TGTGCCAGCAGTCGACCCGGGAGGGATCAGCCCCAGCATTTT.

This chain uses TRBV7-2 with TRBJ2-3; 15 positions match TRBD2. This CDR3 spans 18 amino acids. In germline, CDR1 is SGHTA, CDR2 FQGNSA. Losses at the gene ends were 0 bases for V and 3 bases for J; bases not matched to a gene: 4. CDR3 amino acids: CASSLAGLAGGRTDTQYF. In DNA, the CDR3 is TGTGCCAGCAGCTTAGCGGGACTAGCGGGAGGAAGGACAGATACGCAGTATTTT.

The rearrangement joins TRBV18 to TRBJ1-2; 7 bases fit TRBD1. J gave up 4 bases and V 3 bases, and 8 bases lay outside the gene matches. Germline loops: CDR1 KGHSH, CDR2 LQKENI. The CDR3 extends over 15 amino acids. CDR3: CASSPSSGGSYGYTF. DNA of the CDR3: TGTGCCAGCTCACCTTCGTCAGGGGGATCCTATGGCTACACCTTC.

This chain joins TRBV7-6 and TRBJ2-5; 7 bases are shared with TRBD1. The V and J ends lost 4 bases and 4 bases, in that order; junction bases with no gene match: 6. CDR3 length equals 14 residues. Germline loops: CDR1 SGHVS, CDR2 FNYEAQ. The CDR3 nucleotides are TGTGCCAGCAGCTACCGGGACAGAGTAGAGACCCAGTACTTC. This translates into CASSYRDRVETQYF.

The V call is TRBV19, the J call TRBJ2-3; D gene ambiguous. Trimming removed 3 bases at V and 1 base at J, with 11 bases between. The CDR3 consists of 15 residues. Germline CDR1 reads LNHDA; CDR2 reads SQIVND (reference sequence). CDR3 nucleotides: TGTGCCAGTAGTATTGCGAGTTCTCGCACAGATACGCAGTATTTT. Translation gives CASSIASSRTDTQYF.

The chain links TRBV7-9 to TRBJ2-3, with 10 bases lining up with TRBD1. V gave up 2 bases and J gave up 0 bases; unmatched junction bases: 8. The CDR3 has 18 residues. From germline, CDR1 is SEHNR and CDR2 FQNEAQ (reference sequence). The DNA for the CDR3 is TGTGCCAGCAGCTTATCCCGGACAGGGGGAACTAGCACAGATACGCAGTATTTT. Translated, it gives CASSLSRTGGTSTDTQYF.

The gene calls are TRBV19 and TRBJ2-7, with TRBD2 matching 12 bases. The V and J ends lost 6 bases and 2 bases, in that order; junction bases with no gene match: 8. CDR1 and CDR2 (germline): LNHDA, SQIVND (reference sequence). The CDR3 spans 16 residues. In DNA, the CDR3 is TGTGCCAGTAGACAACGGACTAGCGGGGCTACCTACGAGCAGTACTTC. Amino acids: CASRQRTSGATYEQYF.

The rearrangement uses TRBV30 and TRBJ2-6; TRBD1 matches at 10 bases. The CDR3 covers 18 residues. CDR1 is GTSNPN and CDR2 is SVGIG in the germline V gene (reference sequence). J lost 1 base, V lost 5 bases, and 11 bases had no gene match. CDR3 nucleotides: TGTGCCTGGGAGCTCCGGGACAGGGGCGGTTCTGGGGCCAACGTCCTGACTTTC. Translation gives CAWELRDRGGSGANVLTF.